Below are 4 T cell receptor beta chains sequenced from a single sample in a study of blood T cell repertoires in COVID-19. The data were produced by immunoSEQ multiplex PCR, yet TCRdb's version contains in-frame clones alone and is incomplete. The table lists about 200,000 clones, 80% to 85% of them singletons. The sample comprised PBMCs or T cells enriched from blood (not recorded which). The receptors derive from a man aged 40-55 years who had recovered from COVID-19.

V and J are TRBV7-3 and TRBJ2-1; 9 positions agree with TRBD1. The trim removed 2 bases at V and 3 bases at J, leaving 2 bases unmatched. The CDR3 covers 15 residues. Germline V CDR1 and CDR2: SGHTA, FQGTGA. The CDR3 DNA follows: TGTGCCAGCAGCTTAGACAGGGGGGTCTACAATGAGCAGTTCTTC. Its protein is CASSLDRGVYNEQFF. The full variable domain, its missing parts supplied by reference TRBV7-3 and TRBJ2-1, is GAGVSQTPSNKVTEKGKYVELRCDPISGHTALYWYRQSLGQGPEFLIYFQGTGAADDSGLPNDRFFAVRPEGSVSTLKIQRTERGDSAVYLCASSLDRGVYNEQFFGPGTRLTVL.

In DNA, the CDR3 is TGTGCCAGCAGCCCTCGGACAGGGTCGTATGAAAAACTGTTTTTT. Its protein product is CASSPRTGSYEKLFF. The genes are TRBV5-5 and TRBJ1-4; 8 nucleotides align to TRBD1. With V trimmed by 4 bases and J by 6 bases, 8 bases remained unmatched. The CDR3 runs to 15 residues. The V gene's germline CDR1 is SGHKS and CDR2 YYEKEE (reference sequence).

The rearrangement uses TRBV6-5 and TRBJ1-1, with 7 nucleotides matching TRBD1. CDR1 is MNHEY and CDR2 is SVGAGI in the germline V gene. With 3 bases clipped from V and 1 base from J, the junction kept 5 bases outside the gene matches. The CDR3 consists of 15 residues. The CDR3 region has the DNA TGTGCCAGCAGTTATCAGTCAGGGGGGAACACTGAAGCTTTCTTT. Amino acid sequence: CASSYQSGGNTEAFF.

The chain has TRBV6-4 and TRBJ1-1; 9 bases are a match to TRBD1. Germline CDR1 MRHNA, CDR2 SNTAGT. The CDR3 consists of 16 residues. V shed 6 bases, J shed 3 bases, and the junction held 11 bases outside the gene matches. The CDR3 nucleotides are TGTGCCAGCAGGGACCACGAGGGACAGGGAGACACTGAAGCTTTCTTT. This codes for CASRDHEGQGDTEAFF.